Listed below are T cell receptor beta chains from one sample, sequenced in a study of shared clonotypes between healthy human individuals. Method: immunoSEQ multiplex PCR; TCRdb's copy keeps in-frame clones and lacks some. The sample holds 2 million to 2.5 million clones, about 95% seen once. Sequencing input: naive CD8+ T cells sorted from blood. The receptors shown here come from a man between 18 and 29 years old in good health. Each CDR3 is given with its conserved first and last residue. Each record gives: D gene, V gene, J gene, clone size, CDR3 protein, CDR3 DNA. A D gene is named only where the DNA matches it firmly. Clone size is given for some rows only: seen once, a few or many times, or a class if the clone is expanded.

D gene: .; V gene: TRBV4-3; J gene: TRBJ2-7; clone size: .; CDR3 protein: CASSQDRAILYEQYF; CDR3 DNA: TGCGCCAGCAGCCAAGACCGGGCCATCCTCTACGAGCAGTACTTC
D gene: TRBD1; V gene: TRBV30; J gene: TRBJ2-1; clone size: .; CDR3 protein: CAWGTGATYNEQFF; CDR3 DNA: TGTGCCTGGGGGACAGGGGCAACCTACAATGAGCAGTTCTTC
D gene: TRBD1; V gene: TRBV6-5; J gene: TRBJ2-5; clone size: .; CDR3 protein: CASSPWDSEETQYF; CDR3 DNA: TGTGCCAGCAGCCCATGGGACAGCGAAGAGACCCAGTACTTC
D gene: .; V gene: TRBV7-9; J gene: TRBJ2-7; clone size: .; CDR3 protein: CSGQQESYEQYF; CDR3 DNA: TGTTCAGGGCAGCAGGAGTCCTACGAGCAGTACTTC
D gene: TRBD2; V gene: TRBV6-5; J gene: TRBJ2-1; clone size: .; CDR3 protein: CASSKGLAGGGEQFF; CDR3 DNA: TGTGCCAGCAGTAAGGGACTAGCGGGAGGTGGTGAGCAGTTCTTC
D gene: TRBD1; V gene: TRBV6-8; J gene: TRBJ1-1; clone size: .; CDR3 protein: CASSYPRQGANTEAFF; CDR3 DNA: TGTGCCAGCAGTTACCCACGACAGGGGGCGAATACTGAAGCTTTCTTT
D gene: TRBD1; V gene: TRBV4-3; J gene: TRBJ1-1; clone size: .; CDR3 protein: CASSQDRTGGTEAFF; CDR3 DNA: TGCGCCAGCAGCCAAGACAGGACAGGGGGCACTGAAGCTTTCTTT
D gene: .; V gene: TRBV2; J gene: TRBJ2-7; clone size: .; CDR3 protein: CASSEVIYEQYF; CDR3 DNA: TGTGCCAGCAGTGAAGTTATTTACGAGCAGTACTTC
D gene: .; V gene: TRBV7-9; J gene: TRBJ2-1; clone size: .; CDR3 protein: CASSLTGYEQFF; CDR3 DNA: TGTGCCAGCAGCTTAACAGGCTATGAGCAGTTCTTC
D gene: .; V gene: TRBV28; J gene: TRBJ2-7; clone size: .; CDR3 protein: CASSPMEQVIGLHEQYF; CDR3 DNA: TGTGCCAGCAGTCCTATGGAACAGGTGATAGGGCTCCACGAGCAGTACTTC
D gene: .; V gene: TRBV5-4; J gene: TRBJ2-7; clone size: .; CDR3 protein: CASSLQFETSSYEQYF; CDR3 DNA: TGTGCCAGCAGCTTGCAGTTCGAGACTAGCTCCTACGAGCAGTACTTC
D gene: TRBD1; V gene: TRBV30; J gene: TRBJ1-5; clone size: .; CDR3 protein: CAWSAALRDRGDQPQHF; CDR3 DNA: TGTGCCTGGAGTGCAGCCCTCCGGGACAGGGGGGATCAGCCCCAGCATTTT
D gene: .; V gene: TRBV4-3; J gene: TRBJ2-3; clone size: .; CDR3 protein: CASSQEAGKGTDTQYF; CDR3 DNA: TGCGCCAGCAGCCAAGAGGCCGGGAAAGGCACAGATACGCAGTATTTT
D gene: .; V gene: TRBV10-2; J gene: TRBJ2-5; clone size: .; CDR3 protein: CASSDLALEETQYF; CDR3 DNA: TGCGCCAGCAGTGATCTCGCCCTCGAAGAGACCCAGTACTTC
D gene: .; V gene: TRBV5-1; J gene: TRBJ2-7; clone size: .; CDR3 protein: CASSLDSAERNEQYF; CDR3 DNA: TGCGCCAGCAGCTTGGATAGTGCTGAGCGAAACGAGCAGTACTTC
D gene: .; V gene: TRBV5-6; J gene: TRBJ2-7; clone size: .; CDR3 protein: CASSLATAEQYF; CDR3 DNA: TGTGCCAGCAGCTTGGCGACAGCTGAGCAGTACTTC
D gene: .; V gene: TRBV28; J gene: TRBJ2-7; clone size: .; CDR3 protein: CASRGQGDSYEQYF; CDR3 DNA: TGTGCCAGCAGGGGGCAGGGCGACTCCTACGAGCAGTACTTC
D gene: .; V gene: TRBV27; J gene: TRBJ2-2; clone size: .; CDR3 protein: CASSWDFNTGELFF; CDR3 DNA: TGTGCCAGCAGTTGGGACTTCAACACCGGGGAGCTGTTTTTT
D gene: TRBD2; V gene: TRBV19; J gene: TRBJ2-1; clone size: .; CDR3 protein: CASTHLLAGAGDEQFF; CDR3 DNA: TGTGCCAGTACCCACCTACTAGCGGGAGCTGGAGATGAGCAGTTCTTC
D gene: .; V gene: TRBV10-2; J gene: TRBJ2-3; clone size: .; CDR3 protein: CASIGTGTDTQYF; CDR3 DNA: TGCGCCAGCATCGGGACTGGCACAGATACGCAGTATTTT
D gene: .; V gene: TRBV18; J gene: TRBJ2-2; clone size: .; CDR3 protein: CASSPPDAGNLFAGELFF; CDR3 DNA: TGTGCCAGCTCACCACCTGATGCGGGTAATCTCTTCGCCGGGGAGCTGTTTTTT
D gene: TRBD2; V gene: TRBV11-2; J gene: TRBJ2-7; clone size: .; CDR3 protein: CASSFSGGATYEQYF; CDR3 DNA: TGTGCCAGCAGCTTTAGCGGGGGAGCAACCTACGAGCAGTACTTC
D gene: .; V gene: TRBV10-3; J gene: TRBJ1-1; clone size: .; CDR3 protein: CATHGAAPEAFF; CDR3 DNA: TGTGCCACCCATGGGGCAGCGCCTGAAGCTTTCTTT
D gene: .; V gene: TRBV30; J gene: TRBJ1-3; clone size: .; CDR3 protein: CAFREAGNTIYF; CDR3 DNA: TGTGCCTTCAGGGAAGCTGGAAACACCATATATTTT
D gene: TRBD2; V gene: TRBV6-6; J gene: TRBJ2-1; clone size: .; CDR3 protein: CASSLGGRQNEQFF; CDR3 DNA: TGTGCCAGCAGTCTTGGCGGGAGGCAAAATGAGCAGTTCTTC
D gene: .; V gene: TRBV5-6; J gene: TRBJ2-3; clone size: .; CDR3 protein: CASSLELGAIGTDTQYF; CDR3 DNA: TGTGCCAGCAGCTTGGAATTAGGGGCGATCGGCACAGATACGCAGTATTTT
D gene: .; V gene: TRBV5-1; J gene: TRBJ1-3; clone size: .; CDR3 protein: CASSLAGGNSGNTIYF; CDR3 DNA: TGCGCCAGCAGCTTGGCCGGAGGGAACTCTGGAAACACCATATATTTT
D gene: .; V gene: TRBV21-1; J gene: TRBJ1-1; clone size: .; CDR3 protein: CASSPGQMNTEAFF; CDR3 DNA: TGTGCCAGCAGCCCGGGACAGATGAACACTGAAGCTTTCTTT
D gene: .; V gene: TRBV19; J gene: TRBJ1-2; clone size: few; CDR3 protein: CASSIGYGYTF; CDR3 DNA: TGTGCCAGTAGTATAGGGTATGGCTACACCTTC
D gene: .; V gene: TRBV2; J gene: TRBJ2-7; clone size: once; CDR3 protein: CASSPGGSYEQYF; CDR3 DNA: TGTGCCAGCAGTCCTGGGGGCTCCTACGAGCAGTACTTC
D gene: TRBD1; V gene: TRBV5-1; J gene: TRBJ2-2; clone size: .; CDR3 protein: CASSWDSTGELFF; CDR3 DNA: TGCGCCAGCAGCTGGGACAGCACCGGGGAGCTGTTTTTT
D gene: .; V gene: TRBV7-9; J gene: TRBJ2-2; clone size: .; CDR3 protein: CATRVLASTGELFF; CDR3 DNA: TGTGCCACTCGGGTCCTAGCTAGCACCGGGGAGCTGTTTTTT
D gene: .; V gene: TRBV30; J gene: TRBJ2-6; clone size: .; CDR3 protein: CAWSGVGANVLTF; CDR3 DNA: TGTGCCTGGAGTGGCGTTGGGGCCAACGTCCTGACTTTC
D gene: TRBD1; V gene: TRBV9; J gene: TRBJ1-2; clone size: .; CDR3 protein: CASSGQGVYGYTF; CDR3 DNA: TGTGCCAGCAGTGGACAGGGGGTCTATGGCTACACCTTC
D gene: .; V gene: TRBV6-6; J gene: TRBJ2-7; clone size: .; CDR3 protein: CASTSGSNSYEQYF; CDR3 DNA: TGTGCCAGCACCTCGGGCTCTAACTCCTACGAGCAGTACTTC
D gene: TRBD1; V gene: TRBV6-5; J gene: TRBJ1-6; clone size: .; CDR3 protein: CASSYGRGRDSPLHF; CDR3 DNA: TGTGCCAGCAGTTACGGAAGGGGGCGCGATTCACCCCTCCACTTT
D gene: TRBD2; V gene: TRBV7-8; J gene: TRBJ2-7; clone size: .; CDR3 protein: CASSLVTSVSYEQYF; CDR3 DNA: TGTGCCAGCAGCTTAGTGACTAGCGTATCCTACGAGCAGTACTTC
D gene: .; V gene: TRBV19; J gene: TRBJ1-2; clone size: once; CDR3 protein: CASSGVTGLGTYGYTF; CDR3 DNA: TGTGCCAGTAGTGGGGTCACAGGGCTGGGGACTTATGGCTACACCTTC
D gene: TRBD1; V gene: TRBV10-2; J gene: TRBJ2-7; clone size: few; CDR3 protein: CASSGTAYEQYF; CDR3 DNA: TGCGCCAGCAGCGGGACAGCCTACGAGCAGTACTTC
D gene: .; V gene: TRBV9; J gene: TRBJ2-3; clone size: .; CDR3 protein: CASSVTGLPTDTQYF; CDR3 DNA: TGTGCCAGCAGCGTGACGGGACTCCCCACAGATACGCAGTATTTT
D gene: .; V gene: TRBV6-5; J gene: TRBJ1-2; clone size: .; CDR3 protein: CASSSPYDRHSGSYTF; CDR3 DNA: TGTGCCAGCAGTTCCCCCTATGACAGGCACTCTGGGAGCTACACCTTC
D gene: TRBD1; V gene: TRBV6-6; J gene: TRBJ1-6; clone size: .; CDR3 protein: CASSYPDRVDSPLHF; CDR3 DNA: TGTGCCAGCAGTTACCCGGACAGGGTAGACTCACCCCTCCACTTT
D gene: .; V gene: TRBV5-6; J gene: TRBJ2-7; clone size: once; CDR3 protein: CASSPQGLSYEQYF; CDR3 DNA: TGTGCCAGCAGCCCCCAGGGGCTGTCCTACGAGCAGTACTTC
D gene: .; V gene: TRBV4-1; J gene: TRBJ2-2; clone size: .; CDR3 protein: CASSQGNLRGAGELFF; CDR3 DNA: TGCGCCAGCAGCCAGGGTAATTTACGAGGGGCCGGGGAGCTGTTTTTT
D gene: TRBD1; V gene: TRBV28; J gene: TRBJ2-4; clone size: .; CDR3 protein: CASSPGQGTNIQYF; CDR3 DNA: TGTGCCAGCAGTCCGGGACAGGGAACAAACATTCAGTACTTC
D gene: TRBD2; V gene: TRBV27; J gene: TRBJ2-7; clone size: .; CDR3 protein: CASSLSASGNYEQYF; CDR3 DNA: TGTGCCAGCAGTTTATCTGCTAGCGGGAACTACGAGCAGTACTTC
D gene: TRBD2; V gene: TRBV30; J gene: TRBJ2-7; clone size: .; CDR3 protein: CAWSESGTYEQYF; CDR3 DNA: TGTGCCTGGAGTGAGAGCGGGACTTACGAGCAGTACTTC
D gene: .; V gene: TRBV6-1; J gene: TRBJ2-7; clone size: .; CDR3 protein: CASRNPDYEQYF; CDR3 DNA: TGTGCCAGCAGGAATCCGGACTACGAGCAGTACTTC
D gene: .; V gene: TRBV27; J gene: TRBJ2-7; clone size: .; CDR3 protein: CASSSPVHEQYF; CDR3 DNA: TGTGCCAGCAGTTCCCCCGTCCACGAGCAGTACTTC
D gene: .; V gene: TRBV25-1; J gene: TRBJ1-6; clone size: .; CDR3 protein: CASSELAASGYNSPLHF; CDR3 DNA: TGTGCCAGCAGTGAATTGGCAGCTTCAGGCTATAATTCACCCCTCCACTTT
D gene: .; V gene: TRBV30; J gene: TRBJ1-5; clone size: .; CDR3 protein: CAWSLHSHSNQPQHF; CDR3 DNA: TGTGCCTGGAGTCTCCACAGTCATAGCAATCAGCCCCAGCATTTT
D gene: .; V gene: TRBV19; J gene: TRBJ1-5; clone size: .; CDR3 protein: CASSIYQADNQPQHF; CDR3 DNA: TGTGCCAGTAGTATCTATCAGGCCGACAATCAGCCCCAGCATTTT
D gene: .; V gene: TRBV30; J gene: TRBJ2-7; clone size: .; CDR3 protein: CAWSEVSSYEQYF; CDR3 DNA: TGTGCCTGGAGCGAGGTGAGCTCCTACGAGCAGTACTTC